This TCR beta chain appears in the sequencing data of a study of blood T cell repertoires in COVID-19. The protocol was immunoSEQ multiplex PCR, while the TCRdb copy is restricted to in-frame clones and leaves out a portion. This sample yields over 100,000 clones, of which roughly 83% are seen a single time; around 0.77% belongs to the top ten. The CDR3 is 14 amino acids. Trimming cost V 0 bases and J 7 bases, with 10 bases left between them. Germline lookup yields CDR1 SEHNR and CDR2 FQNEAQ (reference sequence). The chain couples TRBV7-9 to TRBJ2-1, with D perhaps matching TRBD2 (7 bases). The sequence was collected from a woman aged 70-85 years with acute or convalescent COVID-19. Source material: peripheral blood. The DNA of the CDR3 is TGTGCCAGCAGCTTAGCGGAGGGGGGGAATGAGCAGTTCTTC. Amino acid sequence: CASSLAEGGNEQFF.